The 18 T cell receptor beta chains listed next were all sequenced from one sample in a study of blood T cell repertoires in COVID-19. Sequencing was performed with immunoSEQ multiplex PCR; in TCRdb, only in-frame clones are kept and a portion is missing. The profile shows approximately 70,000 clones, more than 70% of them singletons. The specimen sequenced was peripheral blood. These receptors were obtained from a human donor in a cohort sampled during active COVID-19.

The chain joins TRBV10-2 to TRBJ2-1; D remains unclear. The CDR3 has 14 amino acids. Trimming took off 1 base at V and 7 bases at J, with 11 bases between the two ends. Germline-derived CDR1 and CDR2 are WSHSY and SAAADI. The CDR3 DNA follows: TGCGCCAGCAGTGAGTACCGACTCTGGAATGAGCAGTTCTTC. Its translation is CASSEYRLWNEQFF.

This chain connects TRBV28 to TRBJ2-3; TRBD2 agrees at 11 bases. Germline V gene lookup returns CDR1 MDHEN and CDR2 SYDVKM. CDR3 length: 18 residues. The junction had 17 bases not matched to a gene; V was cut back by 6 bases and J by 6 bases. The CDR3 region has the DNA TGTGCCAGCAGGCCGGCCCCACTAGCGGGAGTACTAGTGGATACGCAGTATTTT. Translation: CASRPAPLAGVLVDTQYF.

This rearrangement joins TRBV7-9 to TRBJ2-1, with no clear D. V dropped 4 bases and J dropped 8 bases, with 12 bases sitting between them. Germline V gene data show CDR1 as SEHNR and CDR2 as FQNEAQ (reference sequence). This CDR3 has 13 residues. The CDR3 is CASSSKFGDEQFF. The CDR3 DNA sequence: TGTGCCAGCAGCTCCAAATTCGGTGATGAGCAGTTCTTC. Full variable domain (rest looked up from reference TRBV7-9 and TRBJ2-1): DTGVSQNPRHKITKRGQNVTFRCDPISEHNRLYWYRQTLGQGPEFLTYFQNEAQLEKSRLLSDRFSAERPKGSFSTLEIQRTEQGDSAMYLCASSSKFGDEQFFGPGTRLTVL.

The V and J genes are TRBV28 and TRBJ1-1; D not certain. Germline CDR1 reads MDHEN; CDR2 reads SYDVKM. Trimming left V 3 bases short and J 7 bases short, with 18 bases between. The CDR3 is made up of 15 amino acids. The CDR3 region is CASSLFIPRPGEAFF. The CDR3 DNA reads as TGTGCCAGCAGTTTGTTTATTCCCCGGCCAGGTGAAGCTTTCTTT.

This chain links TRBV6-6 with TRBJ2-1; a possible D gene is TRBD2 (7 bases). The CDR3 runs 15 residues. Trimming took 6 bases from V and 2 from J, leaving 14 bases between them. Germline CDR1 is MNHNY and CDR2 is SVGAGI (reference sequence). The CDR3 is CASSQQGGAYNEQFF. The CDR3 DNA reads TGTGCCAGCAGCCAACAGGGAGGGGCCTACAATGAGCAGTTCTTC.

The rearrangement joins TRBV7-9 to TRBJ2-7; 10 bases fit TRBD1. Germline CDR1 SEHNR, CDR2 FQNEAQ (reference sequence). V gave up 4 bases and J gave up 4 bases; unmatched junction bases: 10. The CDR3 loop spans 16 amino acids. CDR3 coding DNA: TGTGCCAGCAGCTCCACCCGGGACAGGGGTATTTACGAGCAGTACTTC. As protein: CASSSTRDRGIYEQYF.

In DNA, the CDR3 is TGTGCTAGTGGTTTGATACTAACAGGGATTACTTCACCCCTCCACTTT. Translating gives CASGLILTGITSPLHF. The chain links TRBV12-5 to TRBJ1-6, with a possible D match to TRBD1 (6 bases). The CDR3 totals 16 residues. V shed 2 bases and J shed 9 bases, with 17 bases lying between them. In germline, CDR1 is LGHNT, CDR2 FRNRAP.

The J gene is TRBJ2-1, the V gene TRBV6-6, with 7 positions matching TRBD1. The V gene's germline CDR1 is MNHNY and CDR2 SVGAGI (reference sequence). The CDR3 is 15 residues long. After removal of 7 bases from V and 0 bases from J, the junction contained 6 bases not matched to a gene. CDR3 in DNA: TGTGCCAGCACCCTGGGACAGAGCTCCTACAATGAGCAGTTCTTC. Encoded protein: CASTLGQSSYNEQFF.

This sequence joins TRBV6-6 and TRBJ2-1, with D maybe TRBD1 (6 bases). Trimming left V 0 bases short and J 0 bases short, with 6 bases between. This CDR3 comprises 15 residues. Germline-derived CDR1 and CDR2 are MNHNY and SVGAGI (reference sequence). CDR3 sequence: CASSYSTGSYNEQFF. The CDR3 DNA sequence: TGTGCCAGCAGTTACTCGACAGGCTCCTACAATGAGCAGTTCTTC.

The chain carries TRBV27 and TRBJ1-2; D gene unclear. The germline CDR1 and CDR2 sequences are MNHEY and SMNVEV (reference sequence). The CDR3 contains 15 residues. V lost 6 bases and J lost 3, with 17 bases in between. This CDR3 is CASRRFLRGDYGYTF. The CDR3 DNA sequence: TGTGCCAGCAGGCGCTTCTTACGCGGGGACTATGGCTACACCTTC.

V is TRBV28 and J is TRBJ1-2, with 8 bases lining up with TRBD1. V lost 6 bases to trimming and J lost 8 bases; unmatched junction nucleotides: 8. CDR3 length equals 13 residues. CDR1 is MDHEN and CDR2 is SYDVKM in the germline V gene. CDR3 region: CASSPTGGRGYTF. CDR3 DNA sequence: TGTGCCAGCAGCCCCACAGGGGGGAGAGGCTACACCTTC.

This clone was found once. The chain recombines TRBV28 with TRBJ2-7; 13 nucleotides agree with TRBD2. CDR3 length equals 14 residues. Germline V CDR1 and CDR2: MDHEN, SYDVKM. After removal of 6 bases from V and 7 bases from J, the junction contained 6 bases not matched to a gene. CDR3 in amino acids: CASSQLAGGREQYV. The CDR3 region has the DNA TGTGCCAGCAGCCAACTAGCGGGGGGGAGGGAGCAGTACGTC.

This chain connects TRBV4-2 to TRBJ2-2, with TRBD2 matching 14 bases. The CDR3 runs to 19 residues. Per the germline V gene, CDR1 is LGHNA and CDR2 is YNFKEQ. With V trimmed by 3 bases and J by 1 base, 7 bases remained unmatched. CDR3 in amino acids: CASSHLPGLAGENTGELFF. CDR3 DNA: TGTGCCAGCAGCCATCTCCCGGGACTAGCGGGAGAGAACACCGGGGAGCTGTTTTTT.

V and J are TRBV3-1 (or the pseudogene TRBV3-2) and TRBJ1-4; 7 nucleotides align to TRBD1. Trimming cost V 4 bases and J 6 bases; bases outside gene matches: 8. CDR3 length: 15 amino acids. In germline, CDR1 is LGHDT, CDR2 YNNKEL (reference sequence). CDR3 nucleotides: TGTGCCAGCAGCCGTCGCGGCAGGGGGGATGAAAAACTGTTTTTT. Translating it yields CASSRRGRGDEKLFF.

This sequence joins TRBV19 and TRBJ2-5, with 10 bases fitting TRBD1. V lost 6 bases to trimming and J lost 2 bases; unmatched junction nucleotides: 3. The V gene's germline CDR1 is LNHDA and CDR2 SQIVND (reference sequence). The CDR3 loop spans 14 amino acids. The CDR3 spells CASSDRGLQETQYF. The CDR3 nucleotides read TGTGCCAGTAGCGACAGGGGGCTTCAAGAGACCCAGTACTTC.

This clone was counted only a few times. The chain uses TRBV10-3 and TRBJ1-1; 7 bases are a match to TRBD1. Per germline, CDR1 ENHRY and CDR2 SYGVKD. J gave up 3 bases and V 3 bases, and 10 bases lay outside the gene matches. The CDR3 has 16 residues. The CDR3 coding sequence is TGTGCCATCAGTGACGCCACAGGGGTGAAGGACACTGAAGCTTTCTTT. Amino acids: CAISDATGVKDTEAFF.

The J gene is TRBJ2-5, the V gene TRBV3-1 (or the pseudogene TRBV3-2); 12 bases are a match to TRBD2. From germline, CDR1 is LGHDT and CDR2 YNNKEL (reference sequence). This CDR3 is built from 17 residues. V shed 1 base and J 2 bases; nucleotides not matched to a gene: 5. The CDR3 protein is CASSQARLAGAQETQYF. CDR3 coding DNA: TGTGCCAGCAGCCAAGCCCGACTAGCGGGAGCTCAAGAGACCCAGTACTTC.

The V call is TRBV27, the J call TRBJ2-3; maybe TRBD2 (5 bases). The CDR3 covers 16 residues. Trimming left V 0 bases short and J 4 bases short, with 14 bases between. The V gene's germline CDR1 is MNHEY and CDR2 SMNVEV (reference sequence). The CDR3 region has the DNA TGTGCCAGCAGTTTATCCGGGGAAGGGCTCGCAGATACGCAGTATTTT. It specifies CASSLSGEGLADTQYF.